The 27 T cell receptor beta chains given below trace back to one sample, sequenced in a study of blood T cells in healthy people across ages. Using a J-beta primer mix together with a sample-barcoded 5' primer, a second PCR was run for roughly 7 to 11 cycles. TCRdb independently ran MiXCR on the 5' RACE reads; one entry per CDR3 protein. This sample has 1.5 million to 2 million distinct CDR3 sequences; about 39% occur once, and the top ten carry about 21%. Sequenced: blood. These receptors all come from a human donor in good health.

The V call is TRBV11-2, the J call TRBJ2-1, with D unresolved. CDR1 is SGHAT and CDR2 is FQNNGV in the germline V gene. Trimming cost V 3 bases and J 3 bases, with 12 bases left between them. The CDR3 consists of 15 residues. The CDR3 protein is CASSFLRQFYNEQFF. DNA for the CDR3: TGTGCCAGCAGCTTCCTGCGCCAGTTCTACAATGAGCAGTTCTTC.

This clonotype was picked up a small number of times. The chain carries TRBV7-2 and TRBJ1-2, with D maybe TRBD1 (5 bases). CDR1 and CDR2 (germline): SGHTA, FQGNSA. The V end lost 4 bases, the J end lost 8 bases, and 17 bases lay between the germline ends. CDR3 length equals 14 residues. The CDR3 DNA reads as TGTGCCAGCAGCTCCAGGGACCTCAAACTGGGCTACACCTTC. This gives the protein CASSSRDLKLGYTF.

The V gene is TRBV4-2, the J gene TRBJ2-5, with D tentatively TRBD1 (5 bases). The CDR3 spans 12 residues. The V gene's germline CDR1 is LGHNA and CDR2 YNFKEQ. With 8 bases removed from V and 12 bases from J, the gap between germline ends came to 19 bases. Here the CDR3 DNA reads TGTGCCAGCGCCAGGGCCAAACTCGGAAAGTACTTC. This translates into CASARAKLGKYF.

The chain recombines TRBV6-1 with TRBJ1-2; no definite D call. Between the trimmed V and J ends, which lost 2 bases and 8 bases, there was a span of 6 bases. CDR1 is MNHNS and CDR2 is SASEGT in the germline V gene. The CDR3 totals 11 residues. The CDR3 sequence: CASSEMGGYTF. CDR3 bases: TGTGCCAGCAGTGAAATGGGGGGCTACACCTTC.

This clonotype was seen more than once but under ten times. The chain has TRBV20-1 and TRBJ2-5; possibly TRBD1 for D (5 bases). Germline V gene lookup returns CDR1 DFQATT and CDR2 SNEGSKA (reference sequence). The CDR3 covers 13 residues. V was pared by 7 bases and J by 3 bases, with 15 bases between. The CDR3 DNA reads TGCAGTGTGACAATGACAGTTAAAGAGACCCAGTACTTC. The encoded protein is CSVTMTVKETQYF.

The V gene is TRBV28, the J gene TRBJ2-4; D may be TRBD1 or TRBD2 (5 bases each). The germline V and J ends were trimmed by 3 bases and 7 bases, with 10 bases remaining between them. Germline-derived CDR1 and CDR2 are MDHEN and SYDVKM. CDR3 size: 13 residues. This CDR3 is CASSFGDENIQYF. CDR3 bases: TGTGCCAGCAGTTTCGGGGACGAGAACATTCAGTACTTC.

This clonotype was picked up a small number of times. The chain has TRBV28 and TRBJ2-5; 7 bases align to TRBD1. Losses at the gene ends were 4 bases for V and 2 bases for J; bases not matched to a gene: 7. The germline gives CDR1 MDHEN, CDR2 SYDVKM. The CDR3 covers 15 residues. The CDR3 spells CASSYRGRFQETQYF. CDR3 nucleotide sequence: TGTGCCAGCAGTTATAGGGGGCGGTTTCAAGAGACCCAGTACTTC.

The rearrangement links TRBV4-3 to TRBJ2-2; no clear D. The CDR3 consists of 15 residues. Germline V CDR1 and CDR2: LGHNA, YSLEER. V shed 0 bases and J shed 1 base, with 6 bases lying between them. This CDR3 reads CASSQDRGNTGELFF. CDR3 coding DNA: TGCGCCAGCAGCCAAGATCGTGGGAACACCGGGGAGCTGTTTTTT.

The gene calls are TRBV7-2 and TRBJ1-2; TRBD1 might be the D (5 bases). The length of the CDR3 is 14 residues. CDR1 SGHTA and CDR2 FQGNSA come from the germline V gene. V was clipped by 6 bases and J by 5 bases, with 16 bases between them. The CDR3 here is CASRKRGSLYGYTF. Written as DNA, the CDR3 is TGTGCCAGCAGGAAAAGGGGATCGTTATATGGCTACACCTTC.

The chain has TRBV18 and TRBJ2-1; weak D call: TRBD1 (5 bases). The CDR3 contains 13 residues. Trimming stripped 9 bases from V and 6 bases from J, with 15 bases between. The V gene's germline CDR1 is KGHSH and CDR2 LQKENI. In DNA, the CDR3 is TGTGCCAGGGCTAGGGGAAACGGCAATGAGCAGTTCTTC. Protein: CARARGNGNEQFF. Supplemented by reference TRBV18 and TRBJ2-1, the full variable domain reads NAGVMQNPRHLVRRRGQEARLRCSPMKGHSHVYWYRQLPEEGLKFMVYLQKENIIDESGMPKERFSAEFPKEGPSILRIQQVVRGDSAAYFCARARGNGNEQFFGPGTRLTVL.

The chain uses TRBV6-6 and TRBJ1-6; D unresolved. The CDR3 is 14 residues long. The ends were cut back, 11 bases at V and 7 bases at J, with 18 bases in the middle. CDR1 MNHNY and CDR2 SVGAGI come from the germline V gene (reference sequence). Here the CDR3 DNA reads TGTGCCTGCACTAGCCTCAGCATCAATTCACCCCTCCACTTT. This encodes CACTSLSINSPLHF.

This clonotype has a handful of counts. The gene calls are TRBV28 and TRBJ2-7, with 7 bases aligning to TRBD1. CDR3 length: 14 residues. Germline CDR1 is MDHEN and CDR2 is SYDVKM. Losses at the gene ends were 7 bases for V and 3 bases for J; bases not matched to a gene: 9. Here the CDR3 DNA reads TGTGCCAGCAAAACCGGGACAGTTAACTACGAGCAGTACTTC. It encodes CASKTGTVNYEQYF.

This rearrangement joins TRBV28 to TRBJ1-2, with a possible D match to TRBD1 (6 bases). From germline, CDR1 is MDHEN and CDR2 SYDVKM. This CDR3 is 17 amino acids long. V was cut by 5 bases and J by 4 bases, with 23 bases left in between. The CDR3: CASSPIFGQTPSYGYTF. As DNA, the CDR3 is TGTGCCAGCAGTCCCATATTCGGACAGACTCCTAGCTATGGCTACACCTTC.

The chain recombines TRBV7-2 with TRBJ2-2; possibly TRBD1 or TRBD2 for D (5 bases each). Trimming shortened V by 0 bases and J by 4 bases, and 12 bases separated the two germline ends. CDR3 length: 16 residues. Germline V CDR1 and CDR2: SGHTA, FQGNSA. The chain's CDR3 is CASSLAGPGTTGELFF. The CDR3 DNA is TGTGCCAGCAGCTTAGCAGGCCCAGGGACCACCGGGGAGCTGTTTTTT.

The chain has TRBV5-1 and TRBJ1-6, with 10 bases identical to TRBD1. Germline loops: CDR1 SGHRS, CDR2 YFSETQ. Trimming removed 4 bases from V and 10 bases from J; junction bases left unmatched: 5. This CDR3 is 14 amino acids long. The CDR3 sequence: CASSPGTGESPLHF. CDR3 sequence (DNA): TGCGCCAGCAGCCCCGGGACAGGGGAATCACCCCTCCACTTT.

The rearrangement joins TRBV18 to TRBJ2-7, with a weak D call TRBD1 (7 bases). V gave up 2 bases and J gave up 5 bases, with 16 bases separating them. The CDR3 consists of 15 residues. The germline gives CDR1 KGHSH, CDR2 LQKENI. CDR3 sequence reads: CASSPLSGGSDEQYF. The CDR3 coding sequence is TGTGCCAGCTCACCATTGTCAGGGGGGAGTGACGAGCAGTACTTC.

This clonotype showed up just once. The chain joins TRBV7-9 to TRBJ1-1; the D gene is possibly TRBD1 (6 bases). With 2 bases removed from V and 11 bases from J, the gap between germline ends came to 15 bases. Germline V gene lookup returns CDR1 SEHNR and CDR2 FQNEAQ (reference sequence). CDR3 size: 13 residues. CDR3 in amino acids: CASSLSGGHEAFF. The CDR3 nucleotides read TGTGCCAGCAGCTTAAGTGGGGGACATGAGGCTTTCTTT.

This clonotype was seen just once. The V gene is TRBV12-3 or TRBV12-4, the J gene TRBJ2-3; 13 bases are shared with TRBD2. Germline trimming cut 3 bases from V and 2 bases from J; bases unmatched to any gene: 5. The CDR3 is 17 residues long. CDR3 sequence reads: CASSFGGLAGATDTQYF. The CDR3 coding sequence is TGTGCCAGCAGTTTCGGTGGACTAGCGGGGGCCACAGATACGCAGTATTTT.

The chain recombines TRBV4-1 with TRBJ1-4; weak D call: TRBD1 (5 bases). Germline V gene sequence: CDR1 MGHRA, CDR2 YSYEKL. Trimming removed 4 bases at V and 4 bases at J, with 13 bases between. CDR3 size: 15 residues. The CDR3 is CASSRGRGINEKLFF. CDR3 coding DNA: TGCGCCAGCAGCCGAGGGAGGGGAATTAATGAAAAACTGTTTTTT.

There are a few counts of this clonotype. V gene TRBV20-1 combines with J gene TRBJ2-5; a possible D gene is TRBD2 (6 bases). CDR1 DFQATT and CDR2 SNEGSKA come from the germline V gene (reference sequence). V was clipped by 5 bases and J by 1 base, with 20 bases between them. The CDR3 is 16 residues long. The CDR3 loop reads CSARNPRGGPQETQYF. The CDR3 nucleotides read TGCAGTGCTCGTAACCCCAGAGGAGGGCCCCAAGAGACCCAGTACTTC.

This chain uses TRBV15 with TRBJ2-3; D is possibly TRBD1 or TRBD2 (5 bases each). Germline V gene data show CDR1 as LNHNV and CDR2 as YYDKDF (reference sequence). The V end was cut by 1 base, the J end by 1 base, with 6 bases between. The CDR3 is made up of 14 amino acids. This CDR3 is CATSRAGRTDTQYF. The CDR3 DNA is TGTGCCACCAGCAGAGCGGGGCGCACAGATACGCAGTATTTT.

This chain uses TRBV6-5 with TRBJ1-6; D uncertain. In germline, CDR1 is MNHEY, CDR2 SVGAGI. The CDR3 covers 12 residues. V gave up 5 bases and J gave up 14 bases, with 13 bases separating them. CDR3 nucleotides: TGTGCCAGCAGTCCCCGAGGTTCGGCCCTCCACTTT. It codes for CASSPRGSALHF.

The chain recombines TRBV12-3 or TRBV12-4 with TRBJ1-4; D might be TRBD1 (6 bases). The CDR3 has 12 amino acids. Trimming removed 6 bases at V and 8 bases at J, with 10 bases between. CDR3 residues: CASSDGGEKLFF. CDR3 in DNA: TGTGCCAGCAGCGACGGGGGCGAAAAACTGTTTTTT.

The chain employs TRBV13 and TRBJ2-4, with D possibly TRBD2 on 5 matching bases. V was pared by 5 bases and J by 1 base, with 18 bases between. This CDR3 region has 17 residues. The germline gives CDR1 PRHDT, CDR2 FYEKMQ (reference sequence). CDR3 protein: CASSTRTGRVAKNIQYF. As DNA, the CDR3 is TGTGCCAGCAGCACCCGGACGGGGAGAGTCGCCAAAAACATTCAGTACTTC.

This chain connects TRBV20-1 to TRBJ2-7; possibly TRBD2 for D (5 bases). The better agreement between TRBJ2-5 and the DNA end casts doubt on the J call. From germline, CDR1 is DFQATT and CDR2 SNEGSKA (reference sequence). This CDR3 is 14 amino acids long. CDR3 amino acids: CSARDRTHGETQYF. CDR3 sequence (DNA): TGCAGTGCTAGGGATCGGACTCATGGAGAGACCCAGTACTTC.

This sequence joins TRBV20-1 and TRBJ1-6; TRBD1 might be the D (5 bases). Germline assignment: CDR1 DFQATT and CDR2 SNEGSKA (reference sequence). This CDR3 comprises 16 residues. The V gene lost 6 bases and the J gene lost 7 bases, with 22 bases spanning the gap. The CDR3 sequence: CSAYPGRGNTNSPLHF. The DNA for the CDR3 is TGCAGTGCCTACCCGGGGCGGGGCAATACCAATTCACCCCTCCACTTT.

The chain carries TRBV28 and TRBJ2-1, with D unclear. Trimming took 2 bases from V and 7 from J, leaving 15 bases between them. Germline V CDR1 and CDR2: MDHEN, SYDVKM. The CDR3 runs to 15 residues. Written as DNA, the CDR3 is TGTGCCAGCAGTTTAGTAGGCTTGGGTGAGAATGAGCAGTTCTTC. This codes for CASSLVGLGENEQFF. The full variable domain, completed using reference TRBV28 and TRBJ2-1, is DVKVTQSSRYLVKRTGEKVFLECVQDMDHENMFWYRQDPGLGLRLIYFSYDVKMKEKGDIPEGYSVSREKKERFSLILESASTNQTSMYLCASSLVGLGENEQFFGPGTRLTVL.